This is a list of T cell receptor beta chains from one sample in a study of patients and donors after allogeneic stem cell transplantation. Via MiXCR, TCRdb re-called the RT-PCR reads, giving one row per CDR3 protein. Seen here are about 400,000 distinct CDR3 sequences, roughly 17% observed once, and the top ten hold around 7.9%. The source material was blood, either unsorted or a sorted T cell fraction (not recorded which). The receptors stem from a human donor who was either an allogeneic HSCT recipient or a stem cell or donor lymphocyte infusion donor (not recorded which). It is not recorded whose cells these are; they may come from a transplant donor. Each CDR3 is given without its conserved first and last residue.

v_call: TRBV12-3/TRBV12-4; cdr3_aa: ASMNQGPEGTQY
v_call: TRBV5-8; cdr3_aa: ASSLLGRATGELF
v_call: TRBV29-1; cdr3_aa: SVLTGMGSPLH
v_call: TRBV9; cdr3_aa: ASSPRQGLSYNEQF
v_call: TRBV15; cdr3_aa: ATSREWGVGWSYEQY
v_call: TRBV12-3/TRBV12-4; cdr3_aa: ASSSTTGINTEAF
v_call: TRBV5-1; cdr3_aa: ASSLTPGQGGSDTQY
v_call: TRBV18; cdr3_aa: ASSQGQGLHQETQY
v_call: TRBV5-5; cdr3_aa: ASSGGRSLGGNTIY
v_call: TRBV24-1; cdr3_aa: ATAPGPAKGRNTIY
v_call: TRBV7-2; cdr3_aa: ASSLEVGTKNIQY
v_call: TRBV5-1; cdr3_aa: ASSDSGGRLVTEAF
v_call: TRBV5-5; cdr3_aa: ASSLEGSRNSPLH
v_call: TRBV11-2; cdr3_aa: ASSLDLLGQKNSYNSPLH
v_call: TRBV12-3/TRBV12-4; cdr3_aa: ASSFVGGPQETQY
v_call: TRBV30; cdr3_aa: AWNRGPRGSYGYT
v_call: TRBV4-1; cdr3_aa: ASSHPRRASGSSTGELF
v_call: TRBV7-2; cdr3_aa: ASSSPLGGLNTEAF
v_call: TRBV20-1; cdr3_aa: SVRGDTQY
v_call: TRBV5-5; cdr3_aa: ASSLGVFLNTIY
v_call: TRBV5-1; cdr3_aa: ASRRESYNEQF
v_call: TRBV20-1; cdr3_aa: SALGLAGGRNNEQF
v_call: TRBV7-2; cdr3_aa: ASSPQVPGGAPLH
v_call: TRBV7-8; cdr3_aa: ASSLSPSGRAWTGELF
v_call: TRBV6-5; cdr3_aa: ASSYSSLGPNTEAF
v_call: TRBV30; cdr3_aa: AWSVSREAF
v_call: TRBV4-3; cdr3_aa: ASSQNRLAKNIQY
v_call: TRBV20-1; cdr3_aa: SAYSGGASYNEQF
v_call: TRBV29-1; cdr3_aa: SVAGKVTDTQY
v_call: TRBV28; cdr3_aa: ASSFRGAGTEAF
v_call: TRBV10-3; cdr3_aa: AISAPGQGVYEQY
v_call: TRBV11-2; cdr3_aa: ASSLRSQGNSGNTIY
v_call: TRBV9; cdr3_aa: ASSVADSNQPQH
v_call: TRBV10-3; cdr3_aa: AISETAFNQPQH
v_call: TRBV11-1; cdr3_aa: ASSSRTGSGYGYT
v_call: TRBV6-1; cdr3_aa: ASSRTGGETGANVLT
v_call: TRBV5-1; cdr3_aa: ASKEQMNNEQF